This T cell receptor (beta chain) was profiled in a study of neurological immune-mediated disorders. This clonotype was observed at least ten times. Germline CDR1 SEHNR, CDR2 FQNEAQ (reference sequence). This CDR3 has 15 amino acids. V lost 5 bases, J lost 7 bases, and 9 bases stayed unmatched. One entry per CDR3 protein, called by TCRdb with MiXCR from the 5' RACE reads. The sample gives just over 50,000 distinct CDR3 sequences, around 3.4% of which show up once; under 6% is in the top ten. The sequence was obtained from a man aged 40-50 years with multiple sclerosis. The J gene is TRBJ1-5, the V gene TRBV7-9, with 9 bases that match TRBD1. The material sequenced was PBMCs. The DNA of the CDR3 is TGTGCCAGCAGCGGGACAGGGTCGGGTAGGCAGCCCCAGCATTTT. Translating it yields CASSGTGSGRQPQHF. Full variable domain (missing parts from reference TRBV7-9 and TRBJ1-5): DTGVSQNPRHKITKRGQNVTFRCDPISEHNRLYWYRQTLGQGPEFLTYFQNEAQLEKSRLLSDRFSAERPKGSFSTLEIQRTEQGDSAMYLCASSGTGSGRQPQHFGDGTRLSIL.